The rows below give T cell receptor beta chains drawn from one sample of a study of blood T cell repertoires in COVID-19. Some clones are missing from TCRdb's copy, which holds only in-frame ones; the method was immunoSEQ multiplex PCR. The sample consists of approximately 310,000 clones, 80% to 90% of them appearing once. What was sequenced was peripheral blood. Every receptor here comes from a man aged 50-60 years with active or convalescent COVID-19. Both conserved end residues are part of each CDR3. Fields, in order: D gene, J gene, clone size, V gene, CDR3 DNA, CDR3 protein. D genes are given only for firm matches. The listing skips clone size in some rows; elsewhere it reads once, few, many or a size class.

d_gene: .; j_gene: TRBJ2-7; abundance: once; v_gene: TRBV3-1/TRBV3-2; CDR3nt: TGTGCCAGCAGCCCCAACAGGGATTCCTACGAGCAGTACTTC; CDR3aa: CASSPNRDSYEQYF
d_gene: TRBD2; j_gene: TRBJ2-1; abundance: once; v_gene: TRBV7-7; CDR3nt: TGTGCTAGCAGCTTAGAGTGGGGGGGAATCTATGAGCAGTTCTTC; CDR3aa: CASSLEWGGIYEQFF
d_gene: TRBD2; j_gene: TRBJ2-5; abundance: once; v_gene: TRBV5-1; CDR3nt: TGCGCCAGCTCTAGTCGGCGGGGGGCCGAAGAAGAGACCCAGTACTTC; CDR3aa: CASSSRRGAEEETQYF
d_gene: .; j_gene: TRBJ2-4; abundance: .; v_gene: TRBV7-2; CDR3nt: TGTGCCAGCAGCTTGGGGGAGGAGAACATTCAGTACTTC; CDR3aa: CASSLGEENIQYF
d_gene: .; j_gene: TRBJ1-5; abundance: .; v_gene: TRBV4-3; CDR3nt: TGCGCCAGCAGTCGAAACAGGGAGGGGAATCAGCCCCAGCATTTT; CDR3aa: CASSRNREGNQPQHF
d_gene: TRBD1; j_gene: TRBJ2-2; abundance: .; v_gene: TRBV10-1; CDR3nt: TGCGCCAGCAGCGGGACAGGGTCAACCGGGGAGCTGTTTTTT; CDR3aa: CASSGTGSTGELFF
d_gene: .; j_gene: TRBJ1-1; abundance: once; v_gene: TRBV29-1; CDR3nt: TGCAGCGTTCTACCACGGGGAGCTGAAGCTTTCTTT; CDR3aa: CSVLPRGAEAFF
d_gene: .; j_gene: TRBJ1-1; abundance: .; v_gene: TRBV5-1; CDR3nt: TGCGCCAGCAGCTTGCCAGGGGATCTCTCGGGGATCACTGAAGCTTTCTTT; CDR3aa: CASSLPGDLSGITEAFF
d_gene: .; j_gene: TRBJ2-7; abundance: .; v_gene: TRBV18; CDR3nt: TGTGCCAGCTCACCACCGGCAGGGTACGAGCAGTACTTC; CDR3aa: CASSPPAGYEQYF
d_gene: TRBD1; j_gene: TRBJ2-2; abundance: .; v_gene: TRBV30; CDR3nt: TGTGCCTGGGGGCAGGGACAGGGGGTTGACGGGGAGCTGTTTTTT; CDR3aa: CAWGQGQGVDGELFF
d_gene: .; j_gene: TRBJ1-3; abundance: .; v_gene: TRBV29-1; CDR3nt: TGCAGCGTTGCCGTGTCCTCTGGAAACACCATATATTTT; CDR3aa: CSVAVSSGNTIYF
d_gene: .; j_gene: TRBJ1-3; abundance: .; v_gene: TRBV2; CDR3nt: TGTGCCAGCCGGATAGGAGCTGGAAACACCATATATTTT; CDR3aa: CASRIGAGNTIYF
d_gene: TRBD1; j_gene: TRBJ2-5; abundance: .; v_gene: TRBV5-4; CDR3nt: TGTGCCAGCAGCTTGCCCGGGACAGGGGAGGCCCAGTACTTC; CDR3aa: CASSLPGTGEAQYF
d_gene: .; j_gene: TRBJ2-4; abundance: .; v_gene: TRBV28; CDR3nt: TGTGCCAGCAGTTTTTGGTCTAGCGAAGCCAAAAACATTCAGTACTTC; CDR3aa: CASSFWSSEAKNIQYF
d_gene: TRBD1; j_gene: TRBJ2-1; abundance: .; v_gene: TRBV7-3; CDR3nt: TGTGCCAGCAGCCCTACAGGGGGCATGGAGCAGTTCTTC; CDR3aa: CASSPTGGMEQFF
d_gene: .; j_gene: TRBJ2-1; abundance: .; v_gene: TRBV13; CDR3nt: TGTGCCAGCAGCACCAGGACAGCCTACAATGAGCAGTTCTTC; CDR3aa: CASSTRTAYNEQFF
d_gene: TRBD1; j_gene: TRBJ1-2; abundance: .; v_gene: TRBV18; CDR3nt: TGTGCCAGCTCACAGACAGGGGACTATGGCTACACCTTC; CDR3aa: CASSQTGDYGYTF
d_gene: TRBD1; j_gene: TRBJ2-5; abundance: .; v_gene: TRBV6-5; CDR3nt: TGTGCCAGCAGACAGGGGTCAGAGACCCAGTACTTC; CDR3aa: CASRQGSETQYF
d_gene: .; j_gene: TRBJ2-7; abundance: .; v_gene: TRBV19; CDR3nt: TGTGCCAGTAGTATAAACAGGCATCCCTACGAGCAGTACTTC; CDR3aa: CASSINRHPYEQYF
d_gene: TRBD1; j_gene: TRBJ2-7; abundance: .; v_gene: TRBV5-1; CDR3nt: TGCGCCAGCAGCCCGAACCGTCAGGGGGCAATATACGAGCAGTACTTC; CDR3aa: CASSPNRQGAIYEQYF
d_gene: TRBD1; j_gene: TRBJ1-1; abundance: few; v_gene: TRBV19; CDR3nt: TGTGCCAGTAGGACAGGGGCCACTCATTATACTGAAGCTTTCTTT; CDR3aa: CASRTGATHYTEAFF
d_gene: TRBD1; j_gene: TRBJ2-5; abundance: .; v_gene: TRBV9; CDR3nt: TGTGCCAGCAGCGTAGATGGGTTGGACAGGGGGCAAGAGACCCAGTACTTC; CDR3aa: CASSVDGLDRGQETQYF
d_gene: .; j_gene: TRBJ2-7; abundance: .; v_gene: TRBV4-1; CDR3nt: TGCGCCAGCAGCCGAGAGCCCCCAGGGGCCTTCAACTACGAGCAGTACTTC; CDR3aa: CASSREPPGAFNYEQYF
d_gene: .; j_gene: TRBJ2-7; abundance: .; v_gene: TRBV5-6; CDR3nt: TGTGCCAGCAGCTACATCTACGAGCAGTACTTC; CDR3aa: CASSYIYEQYF
d_gene: .; j_gene: TRBJ2-1; abundance: .; v_gene: TRBV6-2/TRBV6-3; CDR3nt: TGTGCCAGCAGTCGAACCCTGGGGAGCTCCTACAATGAGCAGTTCTTC; CDR3aa: CASSRTLGSSYNEQFF
d_gene: .; j_gene: TRBJ1-1; abundance: .; v_gene: TRBV2; CDR3nt: TGTGCCAGCAGACAGGACGACACTGAAGCTTTCTTT; CDR3aa: CASRQDDTEAFF
d_gene: TRBD1; j_gene: TRBJ2-2; abundance: once; v_gene: TRBV30; CDR3nt: TGTGCCTGGAAAGGACAGGTGGTTTCCGGGGAGCTGTTTTTT; CDR3aa: CAWKGQVVSGELFF
d_gene: .; j_gene: TRBJ2-1; abundance: .; v_gene: TRBV25-1; CDR3nt: TGTGCCAGCACTTCGACTCTTAGCTCCTACAATGAGCAGTTCTTC; CDR3aa: CASTSTLSSYNEQFF
d_gene: .; j_gene: TRBJ2-2; abundance: .; v_gene: TRBV2; CDR3nt: TGTGCCAGCAGCCGCGCAGGACAGACCGGGGAGCTGTTTTTT; CDR3aa: CASSRAGQTGELFF
d_gene: TRBD2; j_gene: TRBJ2-1; abundance: .; v_gene: TRBV4-3; CDR3nt: TGCGCCAGCAGCCAAGAGACTAGCGGGGGTTACAATGAGCAGTTCTTC; CDR3aa: CASSQETSGGYNEQFF
d_gene: .; j_gene: TRBJ1-5; abundance: .; v_gene: TRBV29-1; CDR3nt: TGCAGCGCGGGCACGGGAAATCAGCCCCAGCATTTT; CDR3aa: CSAGTGNQPQHF
d_gene: .; j_gene: TRBJ1-1; abundance: .; v_gene: TRBV19; CDR3nt: TGTGCCAGTAGAACAGATCCTAACACTGAAGCTTTCTTT; CDR3aa: CASRTDPNTEAFF
d_gene: .; j_gene: TRBJ1-3; abundance: .; v_gene: TRBV9; CDR3nt: TGTGCCAGCAGCCCTAGTGGGTCGGGGGGAAACACCATATATTTT; CDR3aa: CASSPSGSGGNTIYF
d_gene: .; j_gene: TRBJ2-1; abundance: .; v_gene: TRBV5-6; CDR3nt: TGTGCCAGTGTTACGGGAGCCAACAATGAGCAGTTCTTC; CDR3aa: CASVTGANNEQFF
d_gene: .; j_gene: TRBJ1-3; abundance: .; v_gene: TRBV30; CDR3nt: TGTGCCTGGAGTGTACGAGGGAGTGCGACCTCTGGAAACACCATATATTTT; CDR3aa: CAWSVRGSATSGNTIYF
d_gene: TRBD1; j_gene: TRBJ2-2; abundance: .; v_gene: TRBV7-3; CDR3nt: TGTGCCAGCAGCTTAACACGGACAGGAAATTTGAACACCGGGGAGCTGTTTTTT; CDR3aa: CASSLTRTGNLNTGELFF
d_gene: .; j_gene: TRBJ2-1; abundance: .; v_gene: TRBV18; CDR3nt: TGTGCCAGCTCCCCTAGCGTAAACCCTAACAATGAGCAGTTCTTC; CDR3aa: CASSPSVNPNNEQFF
d_gene: .; j_gene: TRBJ2-1; abundance: .; v_gene: TRBV6-2/TRBV6-3; CDR3nt: TGTGCCAGCAGTTACGAGGGGGACAATGAGCAGTTCTTC; CDR3aa: CASSYEGDNEQFF
d_gene: .; j_gene: TRBJ1-1; abundance: .; v_gene: TRBV20-1; CDR3nt: TGCAGTGCTAGTCACGGGACACAATTTAACACTGAAGCTTTCTTT; CDR3aa: CSASHGTQFNTEAFF
d_gene: .; j_gene: TRBJ1-2; abundance: .; v_gene: TRBV5-1; CDR3nt: TGCGCCAGCAGCTTTCAAGGGGGGGATGGCTACACCTTC; CDR3aa: CASSFQGGDGYTF
d_gene: .; j_gene: TRBJ2-7; abundance: .; v_gene: TRBV3-1/TRBV3-2; CDR3nt: TGTGCCAGCAGCCACGCCCCCGGGACTCTTTTCTACGAGCAGTACTTC; CDR3aa: CASSHAPGTLFYEQYF
d_gene: .; j_gene: TRBJ1-6; abundance: .; v_gene: TRBV28; CDR3nt: TGTGCCAGCAGTTTCCCATTGGACAGCGGGGGACCCCTCCACTTT; CDR3aa: CASSFPLDSGGPLHF
d_gene: .; j_gene: TRBJ2-1; abundance: .; v_gene: TRBV6-4; CDR3nt: TGTGCCAGCAGTGACTCCGACGACAGCTCCTACAATGAGCAGTTCTTC; CDR3aa: CASSDSDDSSYNEQFF
d_gene: .; j_gene: TRBJ1-5; abundance: .; v_gene: TRBV5-5; CDR3nt: TGTGCCAGCAGCTTGGCTTCGGAGAATCAGCCCCAGCATTTT; CDR3aa: CASSLASENQPQHF
d_gene: TRBD1; j_gene: TRBJ2-2; abundance: .; v_gene: TRBV5-1; CDR3nt: TGCGCCAGCAGCTCACAGGGGGCGGAGAACACCGGGGAGCTGTTTTTT; CDR3aa: CASSSQGAENTGELFF
d_gene: TRBD2; j_gene: TRBJ2-7; abundance: .; v_gene: TRBV5-1; CDR3nt: TGCGCCAGCAGTATTGGGACTAGCGGGACTTACGAGCAGTACTTC; CDR3aa: CASSIGTSGTYEQYF
d_gene: .; j_gene: TRBJ1-5; abundance: .; v_gene: TRBV6-6; CDR3nt: TGTGCCAGCAGTTATCCCCATGGGTCGGGGAATCAGCCCCAGCATTTT; CDR3aa: CASSYPHGSGNQPQHF
d_gene: .; j_gene: TRBJ2-5; abundance: .; v_gene: TRBV18; CDR3nt: TGTGCCAGCTCACCAAGGACTAGGGGGGACCAAGAGACCCAGTACTTC; CDR3aa: CASSPRTRGDQETQYF